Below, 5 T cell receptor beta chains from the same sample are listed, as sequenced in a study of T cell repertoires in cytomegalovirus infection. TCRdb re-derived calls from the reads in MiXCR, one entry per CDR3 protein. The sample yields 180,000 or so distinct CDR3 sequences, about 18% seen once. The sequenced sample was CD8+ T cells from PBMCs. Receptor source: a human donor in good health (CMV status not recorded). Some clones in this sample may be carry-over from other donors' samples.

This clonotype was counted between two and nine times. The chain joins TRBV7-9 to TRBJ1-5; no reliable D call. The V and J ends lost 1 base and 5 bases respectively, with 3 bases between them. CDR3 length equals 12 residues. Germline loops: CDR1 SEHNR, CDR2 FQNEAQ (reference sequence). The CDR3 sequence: CASSLDYQPQHF. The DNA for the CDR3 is TGTGCCAGCAGCTTAGATTATCAGCCCCAGCATTTT.

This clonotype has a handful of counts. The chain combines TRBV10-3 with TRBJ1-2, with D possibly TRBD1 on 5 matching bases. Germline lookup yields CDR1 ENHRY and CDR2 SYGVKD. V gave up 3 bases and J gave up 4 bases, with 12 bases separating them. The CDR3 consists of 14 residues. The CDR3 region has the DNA TGTGCCATCAGTGATATGGGGCTGAGCTATGGCTACACCTTC. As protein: CAISDMGLSYGYTF.

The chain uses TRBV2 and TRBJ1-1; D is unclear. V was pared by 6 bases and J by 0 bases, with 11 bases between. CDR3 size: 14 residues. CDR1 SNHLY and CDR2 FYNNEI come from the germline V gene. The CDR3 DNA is TGTGCCAGCAGGAATTGGGGAGTGAACACTGAAGCTTTCTTT. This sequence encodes CASRNWGVNTEAFF.

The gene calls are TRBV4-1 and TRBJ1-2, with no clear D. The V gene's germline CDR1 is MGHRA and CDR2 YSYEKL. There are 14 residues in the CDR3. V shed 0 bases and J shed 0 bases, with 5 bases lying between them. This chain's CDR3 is CASSQDRTNYGYTF. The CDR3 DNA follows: TGCGCCAGCAGCCAAGATCGAACTAACTATGGCTACACCTTC.

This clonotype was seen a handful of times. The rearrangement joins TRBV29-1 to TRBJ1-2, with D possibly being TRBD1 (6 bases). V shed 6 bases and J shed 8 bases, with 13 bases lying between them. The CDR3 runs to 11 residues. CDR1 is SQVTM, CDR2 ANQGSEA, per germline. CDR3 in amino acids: CSVPGTRGYTF. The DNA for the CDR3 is TGCAGCGTCCCCGGGACAAGGGGCTACACCTTC.